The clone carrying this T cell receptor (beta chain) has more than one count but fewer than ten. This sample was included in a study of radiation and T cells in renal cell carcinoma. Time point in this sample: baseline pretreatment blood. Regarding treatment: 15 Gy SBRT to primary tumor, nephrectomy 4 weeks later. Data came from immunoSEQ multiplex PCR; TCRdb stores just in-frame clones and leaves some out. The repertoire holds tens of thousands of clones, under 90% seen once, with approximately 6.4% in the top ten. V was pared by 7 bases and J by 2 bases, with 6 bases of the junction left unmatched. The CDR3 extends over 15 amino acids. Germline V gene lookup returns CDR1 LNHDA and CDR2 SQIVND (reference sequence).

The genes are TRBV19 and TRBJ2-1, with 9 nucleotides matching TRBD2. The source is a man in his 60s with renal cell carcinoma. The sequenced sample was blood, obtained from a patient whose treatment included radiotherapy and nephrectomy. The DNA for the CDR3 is TGTGCCAGTATGCTCGGGACTAGCCCCTACAATGAGCAGTTCTTC. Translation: CASMLGTSPYNEQFF. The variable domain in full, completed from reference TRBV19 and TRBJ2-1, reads DGGITQSPKYLFRKEGQNVTLSCEQNLNHDAMYWYRQDPGQGLRLIYYSQIVNDFQKGDIAEGYSVSREKKESFPLTVTSAQKNPTAFYLCASMLGTSPYNEQFFGPGTRLTVL.